The 4 T cell receptor beta chains reported below all come from one sample, sequenced in a study of T-cell reconstitution after alpha-beta-depleted transplantation in children. A library of TCRbeta sequences, prepared with unique molecular identifiers, was generated. TCRdb ran MiXCR on the PCR reads and lists one entry per CDR3 protein. The repertoire includes 600,000 to 700,000 distinct CDR3 sequences, over 15% of them detected once, and over 0.95% sits in the top ten. This material consisted of PBMCs from the stem cell graft donor, taken from the stem cell graft. These receptors all stem from a human donor who donated a stem cell graft to a child with acute myeloid leukemia.

This clonotype was picked up a small number of times. J is TRBJ1-5 and V is TRBV12-1; TRBD1, the table's D call, was not compared with the DNA. TRBV12-1 counts as a pseudogene. The CDR3 is 18 residues long. The CDR3 region has the DNA TGTGCCAGCAGCCGCCTGCCCGGACGGCCGTATCGGAATCAGCCCCAGCATTTT. Translation gives CASSRLPGRPYRNQPQHF.

At least ten counts were recorded for this clonotype. This sequence joins TRBV20-1 and TRBJ1-4; 8 bases are a match to TRBD1. The CDR3 has 16 residues. The germline V gene has CDR1 DFQATT and CDR2 SNEGSKA (reference sequence). V shed 3 bases and J 1 base; nucleotides not matched to a gene: 7. This CDR3 reads CSASGGRGQTNEKLFF. The CDR3 coding sequence is TGCAGTGCTAGCGGAGGCAGGGGGCAAACTAATGAAAAACTGTTTTTT.

CDR3 nucleotide sequence: TGCGCCAGCAGCTTGGAGGCGGGGAAGGCTTTCTTT. This codes for CASSLEAGKAFF. This chain joins TRBV5-1 and TRBJ1-1, with no clear D. This CDR3 region has 12 residues. Germline V gene data show CDR1 as SGHRS and CDR2 as YFSETQ. The V and J ends lost 0 bases and 11 bases respectively, with 11 bases between them.

This clonotype turned up a few times. J is TRBJ1-5 and V is TRBV12-3 or TRBV12-4; D perhaps matches TRBD1 (5 bases). CDR3 length: 15 residues. V was shortened by 6 bases and J by 0 bases, with 12 bases between the two germline ends. CDR3 coding DNA: TGTGCCAGCAGCGCGGGACTCTATAGCAATCAGCCCCAGCATTTT. It specifies CASSAGLYSNQPQHF.